A single sample gave rise to the 30 T cell receptor beta chains below, sequenced in a study of blood T cell dynamics during melanoma immunotherapy. Time point indicated: pre-treatment baseline. TCRdb's table, derived via immunoSEQ multiplex PCR, lists solely in-frame clones and lacks some. The sample has approximately 23,000 clones; 89% are singletons. The sample in question was blood, obtained from a patient treated with checkpoint blockade. The receptors were gathered from a human donor with melanoma.

This sequence joins TRBV7-2 and TRBJ1-4; no reliable D call. The germline V gene encodes CDR1 SGHTA and CDR2 FQGNSA. The CDR3 has 14 amino acids. The V end was cut by 5 bases, the J end by 6 bases, with 13 bases between. CDR3 amino acids: CASSRDTKDEKLFF. Here the CDR3 DNA reads TGTGCCAGCAGCCGCGACACGAAGGATGAAAAACTGTTTTTT.

V is TRBV4-2 and J is TRBJ2-6; D not resolved. Trimming stripped 3 bases from V and 4 bases from J, with 10 bases between. Germline assignment: CDR1 LGHNA and CDR2 YNFKEQ. The CDR3 spans 15 residues. Written as DNA, the CDR3 is TGTGCCAGCAGCCAGGCCGTATCCGGGGCCAACGTCCTGACTTTC. Protein: CASSQAVSGANVLTF.

This rearrangement joins TRBV7-9 to TRBJ1-1; D might be TRBD1 (5 bases). The CDR3 is 16 residues long. Germline loops: CDR1 SEHNR, CDR2 FQNEAQ (reference sequence). V gave up 2 bases and J gave up 3 bases, with 16 bases separating them. The CDR3 sequence is CASSLPPGNLDTEAFF. The CDR3 nucleotides are TGTGCCAGCAGCTTACCTCCAGGGAACTTGGACACTGAAGCTTTCTTT. The whole variable domain, remainder taken from reference TRBV7-9 and TRBJ1-1, is DTGVSQNPRHKITKRGQNVTFRCDPISEHNRLYWYRQTLGQGPEFLTYFQNEAQLEKSRLLSDRFSAERPKGSFSTLEIQRTEQGDSAMYLCASSLPPGNLDTEAFFGQGTRLTVV.

V is TRBV27 and J is TRBJ1-2; D perhaps matches TRBD1 (6 bases). Between the trimmed V and J ends, which lost 6 bases and 4 bases, there was a span of 15 bases. The CDR3 spans 14 residues. Germline V CDR1 and CDR2: MNHEY, SMNVEV (reference sequence). CDR3 region: CASRPQGQFYGYTF. CDR3 sequence (DNA): TGTGCCAGCAGACCCCAGGGGCAGTTCTATGGCTACACCTTC.

This sequence joins TRBV11-2 and TRBJ2-7; D is ambiguous. The germline V gene has CDR1 SGHAT and CDR2 FQNNGV. This CDR3 comprises 13 residues. V was cut by 2 bases and J by 12 bases, with 17 bases left in between. CDR3 nucleotide sequence: TGTGCCAGCAGCTTATTTCTCGAGCCGACTCCGTACTTC. Amino acids: CASSLFLEPTPYF.

This chain connects TRBV4-1 to TRBJ1-2; 9 bases align to TRBD1. Germline CDR1 reads MGHRA; CDR2 reads YSYEKL. The CDR3 sequence is 14 residues long. Unmatched junction bases numbered 8, after V lost 5 bases and J lost 7 bases. The CDR3 is CASSRPGQGGGYTF. The CDR3, as DNA: TGCGCCAGCAGCAGACCGGGACAGGGAGGTGGCTACACCTTC.

The chain joins TRBV5-4 to TRBJ2-2; tentatively, D is TRBD2 (6 bases). Germline values: CDR1 SGHNT, CDR2 YYREEE (reference sequence). CDR3 size: 15 residues. V gave up 0 bases and J gave up 7 bases, with 13 bases separating them. In DNA, the CDR3 is TGTGCCAGCAGCTTGGTTCTAGCGACCGACGGGGAGCTGTTTTTT. It encodes CASSLVLATDGELFF.

This sequence joins TRBV11-3 and TRBJ2-3, with a tentative D call TRBD2 (5 bases). Deletions cut 1 base from V and 5 bases from J, with 10 bases between. The CDR3 spans 14 residues. Germline-derived CDR1 and CDR2 are SGHNT and YENEEA. The CDR3 spells CASSLGGSGDTQYF. The CDR3 bases are TGTGCCAGCAGCTTAGGAGGGTCCGGAGATACGCAGTATTTT.

J is TRBJ1-2 and V is TRBV6-5, with D possibly TRBD1 on 5 matching bases. Germline V CDR1 and CDR2: MNHEY, SVGAGI. V was trimmed by 4 bases and J by 4 bases, leaving 10 bases between them. The CDR3 spans 13 residues. The CDR3 region is CASSLRTTYGYTF. CDR3 coding DNA: TGTGCCAGCAGTTTGAGGACAACCTATGGCTACACCTTC.

This clone is a singleton in its sample. CDR3 nucleotide sequence: TGTGCCTGGAGTGCTACCGGGACAGGGAATGAAAAACTGTTTTTT. This encodes CAWSATGTGNEKLFF. This chain connects TRBV30 to TRBJ1-4; 9 nucleotides align to TRBD1. Germline V lookup: CDR1 GTSNPN, CDR2 SVGIG (reference sequence). The CDR3 extends over 15 amino acids. V lost 1 base to trimming and J lost 5 bases; unmatched junction nucleotides: 5.

V is TRBV21-1 and J is TRBJ2-2; TRBD2, as called in the table, went unchecked against the DNA. TRBV21-1 is classified as a pseudogene. The CDR3 is 16 amino acids. CDR3 in DNA: TGTGCCAGTTCCTCGGGGGGGAGCCCGAACACCGGGGAGCTGTTTTTT. As protein: CASSSGGSPNTGELFF.

This chain uses TRBV28 with TRBJ2-7, with unresolved D. Trimming removed 2 bases at V and 7 bases at J, with 6 bases between. Per germline, CDR1 MDHEN and CDR2 SYDVKM. There are 11 residues in the CDR3. The CDR3 DNA follows: TGTGCCAGCAGTTTAGCCCGGGAGCAGTACTTC. The encoded protein is CASSLAREQYF.

This clone turned up a few times. The chain joins TRBV19 to TRBJ2-7; TRBD1 aligns across 12 bases. J gave up 3 bases and V 4 bases, and 4 bases lay outside the gene matches. There are 15 residues in the CDR3. Germline V gene lookup returns CDR1 LNHDA and CDR2 SQIVND (reference sequence). The CDR3 reads CASSRDRGLHYEQYF. As DNA, the CDR3 is TGTGCCAGTAGTAGGGACAGGGGGCTTCACTACGAGCAGTACTTC. The whole variable domain, filled in from reference TRBV19 and TRBJ2-7, reads DGGITQSPKYLFRKEGQNVTLSCEQNLNHDAMYWYRQDPGQGLRLIYYSQIVNDFQKGDIAEGYSVSREKKESFPLTVTSAQKNPTAFYLCASSRDRGLHYEQYFGPGTRLTVT.

The chain is built from TRBV18 and TRBJ2-2; 13 bases are shared with TRBD2. Germline V gene sequence: CDR1 KGHSH, CDR2 LQKENI. The CDR3 totals 16 residues. V trimming: 6 bases; J trimming: 5 bases; junction bases outside the gene matches: 6. The CDR3 here is CASSSGTSGITGELFF. CDR3 sequence (DNA): TGTGCCAGCTCTTCCGGGACTAGCGGGATTACCGGGGAGCTGTTTTTT.

This clone has a handful of counts. This chain uses TRBV11-2 with TRBJ1-2; a weak D match, TRBD1 (6 bases). Trimming shortened V by 3 bases and J by 7 bases, and 18 bases separated the two germline ends. This CDR3 spans 15 amino acids. From germline, CDR1 is SGHAT and CDR2 FQNNGV. The CDR3 here is CASSFPNLGGSGYTF. The CDR3 bases are TGTGCCAGCAGCTTCCCTAATCTGGGGGGCAGTGGCTACACCTTC. The variable domain in full, with the rest retrieved from reference TRBV11-2 and TRBJ1-2, is EAGVAQSPRYKIIEKRQSVAFWCNPISGHATLYWYQQILGQGPKLLIQFQNNGVVDDSQLPKDRFSAERLKGVDSTLKIQPAKLEDSAVYLCASSFPNLGGSGYTFGSGTRLTVV.

This chain joins TRBV19 and TRBJ1-1; D is uncertain. In germline, CDR1 is LNHDA, CDR2 SQIVND (reference sequence). The germline V and J ends were trimmed by 2 bases and 4 bases, with 5 bases remaining between them. CDR3 length: 12 residues. This chain's CDR3 is CASSIFGTEAFF. CDR3 in DNA: TGTGCCAGTAGTATATTCGGCACTGAAGCTTTCTTT.

This rearrangement joins TRBV7-2 to TRBJ2-6, with D possibly being TRBD1 (5 bases). V dropped 4 bases and J dropped 0 bases, with 16 bases sitting between them. CDR1 SGHTA and CDR2 FQGNSA come from the germline V gene. The CDR3 consists of 18 residues. CDR3 bases: TGTGCCAGCAGCTCACCCCCCGGCAGGGCCTCTGGGGCCAACGTCCTGACTTTC. Protein sequence: CASSSPPGRASGANVLTF.

This clone turned up a few times. The chain employs TRBV19 and TRBJ2-3; D is perhaps TRBD1 (6 bases). This CDR3 is built from 14 residues. Germline V gene lookup returns CDR1 LNHDA and CDR2 SQIVND (reference sequence). The germline V and J ends were trimmed by 10 bases and 1 base, with 15 bases remaining between them. CDR3 region: CATDRGGRTDTQYF. CDR3 bases: TGTGCCACCGATCGAGGGGGTCGCACAGATACGCAGTATTTT.

This clone is a singleton in its sample. The rearrangement joins TRBV5-1 to TRBJ2-2; tentatively, D is TRBD1 or TRBD2 (5 bases each). Trimming removed 4 bases at V and 5 bases at J, with 21 bases between. Germline CDR1 is SGHRS and CDR2 is YFSETQ. This CDR3 contains 17 residues. CDR3 sequence reads: CASSKDTRSIATGELFF. The CDR3 DNA sequence: TGCGCCAGCAGCAAGGACACTAGGAGCATTGCGACCGGGGAGCTGTTTTTT.

J is TRBJ1-1 and V is TRBV11-2; TRBD1 might be the D (5 bases). The CDR3 sequence is 12 residues long. V was shortened by 3 bases and J by 3 bases, with 5 bases between the two germline ends. The germline CDR1 and CDR2 sequences are SGHAT and FQNNGV. The CDR3, as DNA: TGTGCCAGCAGCTTGGGGGACACTGAAGCTTTCTTT. Translating gives CASSLGDTEAFF.

The chain combines TRBV27 with TRBJ1-6; tentative D call: TRBD1 (5 bases). Trimming left V 4 bases short and J 0 bases short, with 7 bases between. CDR3 length: 15 residues. Germline CDR1 MNHEY, CDR2 SMNVEV (reference sequence). The CDR3, as DNA: TGTGCCAGCAGTTGGGGGGGCTCCTATAATTCACCCCTCCACTTT. Its translation: CASSWGGSYNSPLHF.

The CDR3 loop is CASSRWGRDSPLHF. The CDR3 nucleotides read TGTGCCAGTAGTAGATGGGGGCGGGATTCACCCCTCCACTTT. This chain links TRBV19 with TRBJ1-6, with D perhaps matching TRBD1 (6 bases). Between the trimmed V and J ends, which lost 4 bases and 8 bases, there was a span of 12 bases. The CDR3 extends over 14 amino acids. The germline V gene has CDR1 LNHDA and CDR2 SQIVND (reference sequence). Full variable domain (remainder filled in from reference TRBV19 and TRBJ1-6): DGGITQSPKYLFRKEGQNVTLSCEQNLNHDAMYWYRQDPGQGLRLIYYSQIVNDFQKGDIAEGYSVSREKKESFPLTVTSAQKNPTAFYLCASSRWGRDSPLHFGNGTRLTVT.

This chain joins TRBV28 and TRBJ1-1, with D possibly being TRBD1 (5 bases). The CDR3 length is 14 residues. CDR1 MDHEN and CDR2 SYDVKM come from the germline V gene. Trimming removed 7 bases from V and 7 bases from J, with 19 bases in between. CDR3 in amino acids: CASTWGTHKDEAFF. CDR3 nucleotides: TGTGCCAGCACCTGGGGGACCCACAAGGATGAAGCTTTCTTT. The whole variable domain, remainder taken from reference TRBV28 and TRBJ1-1, is DVKVTQSSRYLVKRTGEKVFLECVQDMDHENMFWYRQDPGLGLRLIYFSYDVKMKEKGDIPEGYSVSREKKERFSLILESASTNQTSMYLCASTWGTHKDEAFFGQGTRLTVV.

J is TRBJ1-1 and V is TRBV29-1, with a tentative D call TRBD1 (6 bases). Trimming stripped 6 bases from V and 3 bases from J, with 23 bases between. The germline V gene encodes CDR1 SQVTM and CDR2 ANQGSEA. This CDR3 region has 16 residues. The CDR3 is CSVGPSAGHLYTEAFF. CDR3 coding DNA: TGCAGCGTGGGGCCCTCGGCGGGACACCTATACACTGAAGCTTTCTTT.

This clone was seen just once. The rearrangement joins TRBV27 to TRBJ1-3, with D unclear. Trimming cost V 6 bases and J 0 bases, with 12 bases left between them. In germline, CDR1 is MNHEY, CDR2 SMNVEV (reference sequence). This CDR3 region has 15 residues. CDR3 sequence: CASSTARHSGNTIYF. The CDR3 DNA reads TGTGCCAGCAGCACGGCTCGCCACTCTGGAAACACCATATATTTT.

The chain joins TRBV2 to TRBJ2-1, with TRBD2 matching 10 bases. CDR1 SNHLY and CDR2 FYNNEI come from the germline V gene. This CDR3 has 18 residues. The trim removed 4 bases at V and 0 bases at J, leaving 9 bases unmatched. CDR3 residues: CASSGPSGGKVSYNEQFF. CDR3 sequence (DNA): TGTGCCAGCAGTGGCCCTAGCGGGGGTAAAGTCTCCTACAATGAGCAGTTCTTC.

This rearrangement joins TRBV7-3 to TRBJ2-5, with D possibly TRBD2 on 7 matching bases. V lost 1 base and J 7 bases, leaving 10 bases between the germline ends. Germline V CDR1 and CDR2: SGHTA, FQGTGA. This CDR3 contains 13 residues. CDR3 sequence reads: CASSLNREGTQYF. The CDR3, as DNA: TGTGCCAGCAGCTTAAACAGGGAGGGGACCCAGTACTTC.

This clone was seen a few times. This sequence joins TRBV5-1 and TRBJ1-4; D is uncertain. Germline V lookup: CDR1 SGHRS, CDR2 YFSETQ. V was cut by 2 bases and J by 8 bases, with 13 bases left in between. This CDR3 has 14 residues. CDR3 residues: CASSFGGVGEKLFF. The CDR3 nucleotides are TGCGCCAGCAGCTTCGGCGGTGTTGGGGAAAAACTGTTTTTT.

The chain is built from TRBV7-2 and TRBJ2-1, with 13 bases lining up with TRBD2. Germline lookup yields CDR1 SGHTA and CDR2 FQGNSA. CDR3 length equals 14 residues. V lost 1 base to trimming and J lost 10 bases; unmatched junction nucleotides: 1. The CDR3 loop reads CASSLGLAGGEQFF. CDR3 nucleotide sequence: TGTGCCAGCAGCTTAGGACTAGCGGGGGGCGAGCAGTTCTTC.

V gene TRBV11-3 combines with J gene TRBJ2-3; tentatively, D is TRBD2 (6 bases). This CDR3 contains 15 residues. The germline V and J ends were trimmed by 5 bases and 3 bases, with 15 bases remaining between them. Germline assignment: CDR1 SGHNT and CDR2 YENEEA. The CDR3 region is CASSPGTLATDTQYF. The CDR3 coding sequence is TGTGCCAGCAGCCCCGGGACTCTAGCGACAGATACGCAGTATTTT.